Sequencing of this T cell receptor (beta chain) was carried out in a study of blood T cell repertoires in COVID-19. Overall study: PBMCs, B-cell-depleted T cells, or T cells were the source of the cDNA or gDNA that made up the material.

Methods used by the authors: Quantification of nucleated cells was approximated via reference gene primer amplification. Assay used: immunoSEQ multiplex PCR; TCRdb lists only in-frame clones, some missing. V and J calls and clone size are those listed in that table; D and trimming were worked out from the DNA. Among roughly 250,000 clones listed, 87% were seen once. The germline V gene encodes CDR1 LGHDT and CDR2 YNNKEL (reference sequence). The V and J ends lost 1 base and 5 bases, in that order; junction bases with no gene match: 3. The CDR3 has 14 residues. The age range of participants was about 18 to 95 years, with residence in around 22 US areas. Allocation to cohorts depended on clinical history reported by the participants.

The chain is built from TRBV3-1 (or the pseudogene TRBV3-2) and TRBJ2-3; 7 nucleotides line up with TRBD2. Sequencing was done on a sample of PBMCs or T cells enriched from blood (not recorded which). This receptor was identified in a woman in her 30s with acute COVID-19. For the CDR3, the DNA is TGTGCCAGCAGCCAAGCGGGGGGAGGAGATACGCAGTATTTT. Protein sequence: CASSQAGGGDTQYF.